Here is one TCR beta chain with its context. The V end lost 5 bases, the J end lost 4 bases, and 17 bases lay between the germline ends. Germline V gives CDR1 GTSNPN, CDR2 SVGIG (reference sequence). There are 14 residues in the CDR3. The data derive from a study of control samples from healthy donors and cancer patients. Here immunoSEQ multiplex PCR was the method, and the copy in TCRdb shows in-frame clones only, minus some. The sample contains approximately 100,000 clones, approximately 90% of which appear only once. The sequence was collected from a man aged 25 to 40 in good health. The rearrangement joins TRBV30 to TRBJ1-2, with D unresolved. Sequenced material: blood. As DNA, the CDR3 is TGTGCCTGGGCGCCGGAGGGAGTGACCTATGGCTACACCTTC. The encoded protein is CAWAPEGVTYGYTF.